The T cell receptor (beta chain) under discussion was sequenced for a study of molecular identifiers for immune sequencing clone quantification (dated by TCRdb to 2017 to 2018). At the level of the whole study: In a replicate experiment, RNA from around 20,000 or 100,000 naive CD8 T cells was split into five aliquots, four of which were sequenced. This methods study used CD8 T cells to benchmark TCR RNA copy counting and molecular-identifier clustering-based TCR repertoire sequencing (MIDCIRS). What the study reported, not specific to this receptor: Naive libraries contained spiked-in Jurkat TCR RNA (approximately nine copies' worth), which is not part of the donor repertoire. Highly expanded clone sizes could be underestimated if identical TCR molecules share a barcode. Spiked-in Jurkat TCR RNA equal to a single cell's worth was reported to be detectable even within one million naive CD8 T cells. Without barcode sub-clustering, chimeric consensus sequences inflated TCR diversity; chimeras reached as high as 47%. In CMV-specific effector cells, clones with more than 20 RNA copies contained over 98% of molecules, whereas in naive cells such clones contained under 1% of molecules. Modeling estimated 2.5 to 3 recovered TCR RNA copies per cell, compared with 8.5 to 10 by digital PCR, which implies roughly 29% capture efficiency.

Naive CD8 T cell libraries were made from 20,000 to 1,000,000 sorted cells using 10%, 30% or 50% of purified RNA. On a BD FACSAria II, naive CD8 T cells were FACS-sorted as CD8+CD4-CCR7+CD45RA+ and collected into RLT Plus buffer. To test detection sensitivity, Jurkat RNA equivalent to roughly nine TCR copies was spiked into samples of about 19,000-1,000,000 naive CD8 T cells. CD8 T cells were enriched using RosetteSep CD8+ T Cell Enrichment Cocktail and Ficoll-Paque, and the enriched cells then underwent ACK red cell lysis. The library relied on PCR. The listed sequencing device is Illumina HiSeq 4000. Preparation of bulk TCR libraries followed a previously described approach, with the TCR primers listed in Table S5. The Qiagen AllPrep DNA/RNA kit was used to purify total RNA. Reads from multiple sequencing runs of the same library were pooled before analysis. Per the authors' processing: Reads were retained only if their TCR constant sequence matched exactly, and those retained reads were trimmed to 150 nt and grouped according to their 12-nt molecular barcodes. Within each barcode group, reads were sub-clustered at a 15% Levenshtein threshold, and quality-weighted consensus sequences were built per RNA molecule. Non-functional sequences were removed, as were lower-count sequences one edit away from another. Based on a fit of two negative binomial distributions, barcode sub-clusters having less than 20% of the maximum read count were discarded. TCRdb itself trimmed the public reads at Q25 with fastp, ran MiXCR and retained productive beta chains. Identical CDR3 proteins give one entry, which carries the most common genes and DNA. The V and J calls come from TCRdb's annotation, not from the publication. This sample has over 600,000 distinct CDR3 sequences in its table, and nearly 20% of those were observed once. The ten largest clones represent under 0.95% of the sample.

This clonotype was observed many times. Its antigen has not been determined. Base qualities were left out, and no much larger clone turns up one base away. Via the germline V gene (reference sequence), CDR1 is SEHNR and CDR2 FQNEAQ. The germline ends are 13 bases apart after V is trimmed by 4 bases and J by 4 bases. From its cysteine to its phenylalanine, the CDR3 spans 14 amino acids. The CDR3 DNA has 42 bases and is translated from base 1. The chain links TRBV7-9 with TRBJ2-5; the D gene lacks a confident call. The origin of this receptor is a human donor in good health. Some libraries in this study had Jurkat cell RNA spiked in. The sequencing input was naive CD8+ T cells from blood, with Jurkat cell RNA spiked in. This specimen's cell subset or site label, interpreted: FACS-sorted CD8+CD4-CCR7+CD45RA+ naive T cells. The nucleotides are TGTGCCAGCAGCTCCCCCCCGGCTGGAGAGACCCAGTACTTC. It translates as CASSSPPAGETQYF.